Presented here are 9 T cell receptor beta chains from one specimen sequenced in a study of cytomegalovirus exposure and HLA in healthy donors. The assay was immunoSEQ multiplex PCR, and TCRdb's table has in-frame clones only and misses some. The table has 80,000 to 95,000 clones, 90% to 97% seen once. Material: PBMCs. The receptors were sampled from a woman younger than 35 in good health and CMV-seronegative.

This chain connects TRBV7-2 to TRBJ1-1; 8 positions agree with TRBD1. V shed 5 bases and J 11 bases; nucleotides not matched to a gene: 7. CDR1 is SGHTA and CDR2 is FQGNSA in the germline V gene. CDR3 length equals 12 residues. Here the CDR3 reads CASSATGVGAFF. In nucleotides, the CDR3 is TGTGCCAGCAGCGCGACAGGGGTAGGGGCTTTCTTT.

This clone appeared a single time. The rearrangement joins TRBV5-1 to TRBJ1-5, with a possible D match to TRBD1 (5 bases). The length of the CDR3 is 14 residues. Trimming cost V 1 base and J 10 bases, with 15 bases left between them. Germline V gene data show CDR1 as SGHRS and CDR2 as YFSETQ. CDR3 DNA sequence: TGCGCCAGCAGCTTGACAGGAGATATCGATCCCCAGCATTTT. Residues: CASSLTGDIDPQHF. The entire variable domain, with the rest obtained from reference TRBV5-1 and TRBJ1-5, is as follows: KAGVTQTPRYLIKTRGQQVTLSCSPISGHRSVSWYQQTPGQGLQFLFEYFSETQRNKGNFPGRFSGRQFSNSRSEMNVSTLELGDSALYLCASSLTGDIDPQHFGDGTRLSIL.

This clone was recorded only once. The V and J genes are TRBV1 and TRBJ2-1; the table names TRBD2, a call not compared with the DNA. TRBV1 is reported as a pseudogene. The CDR3 spans 15 residues. CDR3 in amino acids: CTSSPSPSGSFVQFF. The CDR3 DNA reads TGCACCAGCAGCCCCTCCCCTAGCGGGAGTTTCGTGCAGTTCTTC.

This clone was detected only once. This sequence joins TRBV11-2 and TRBJ2-7, with 7 bases matching TRBD1. Looked up from germline, CDR1 is SGHAT and CDR2 is FQNNGV. This CDR3 spans 14 amino acids. Germline trimming cut 0 bases from V and 2 bases from J; bases unmatched to any gene: 1. This chain's CDR3 is CASSLEGGAYEQYF. The CDR3 DNA is TGTGCCAGCAGCTTAGAAGGGGGCGCCTACGAGCAGTACTTC. Full variable domain (remainder filled in from reference TRBV11-2 and TRBJ2-7): EAGVAQSPRYKIIEKRQSVAFWCNPISGHATLYWYQQILGQGPKLLIQFQNNGVVDDSQLPKDRFSAERLKGVDSTLKIQPAKLEDSAVYLCASSLEGGAYEQYFGPGTRLTVT.

V usage is TRBV5-6 and J usage is TRBJ2-7; TRBD2 is a possible D gene (5 bases). The CDR3 has 13 residues. V was pared by 4 bases and J by 2 bases, with 10 bases between. CDR1 SGHDT and CDR2 YYEEEE come from the germline V gene. The DNA for the CDR3 is TGTGCCAGCAGCGTGGGGAGAACCTACGAGCAGTACTTC. It yields the protein CASSVGRTYEQYF. Based on the CDR3 plus reference TRBV5-6 and TRBJ2-7, the full variable domain is DAGVTQSPTHLIKTRGQQVTLRCSPKSGHDTVSWYQQALGQGPQFIFQYYEEEERQRGNFPDRFSGHQFPNYSSELNVNALLLGDSALYLCASSVGRTYEQYFGPGTRLTVT.

V is TRBV29-1 and J is TRBJ2-3; no clear D gene. The V gene's germline CDR1 is SQVTM and CDR2 ANQGSEA. This CDR3 has 10 residues. V was trimmed by 5 bases and J by 6 bases, leaving 6 bases between them. CDR3 DNA sequence: TGCAGCGTTATTTCTGATACGCAGTATTTT. Translated: CSVISDTQYF.

The chain employs TRBV7-2 and TRBJ2-1; D possibly corresponds to TRBD2 (5 bases). V dropped 0 bases and J dropped 0 bases, with 6 bases sitting between them. CDR1 and CDR2 (germline): SGHTA, FQGNSA. CDR3 length equals 15 residues. The CDR3: CASSLAGDSYNEQFF. For the CDR3, the DNA is TGTGCCAGCAGCTTAGCGGGAGACTCCTACAATGAGCAGTTCTTC.

This clone has just one count. This chain links TRBV28 with TRBJ2-1; D is possibly TRBD1 (5 bases). Looked up from germline, CDR1 is MDHEN and CDR2 is SYDVKM. The length of the CDR3 is 11 residues. Trimming pared 7 bases from V and 10 bases from J, leaving 11 bases between. CDR3 sequence (DNA): TGTGCCAGCACCTTGGGGCGGGAGCAGTTCTTC. Its protein product is CASTLGREQFF.

The rearrangement uses TRBV18 and TRBJ2-5; 7 bases align to TRBD2. Trimming cost V 0 bases and J 4 bases; bases outside gene matches: 5. Germline V gene sequence: CDR1 KGHSH, CDR2 LQKENI. The CDR3 consists of 15 residues. Here the CDR3 DNA reads TGTGCCAGCTCACCACCGTCAAGGGAGGGAGAGACCCAGTACTTC. Protein sequence: CASSPPSREGETQYF.